One sample yielded the 12 T cell receptor beta chains listed below, sequenced in a study of control samples from healthy donors and cancer patients. Sequencing was performed with immunoSEQ multiplex PCR; in TCRdb, only in-frame clones are kept and a portion is missing. Of fewer than 200,000 clones detected, 85% to 90% appear once; the ten largest clones hold around 12%. The sequenced sample consisted of blood. The source of these receptors is a man aged 25-45 years in good health.

This chain uses TRBV6-5 with TRBJ2-5, with 8 bases matching TRBD2. Germline CDR1 and CDR2: MNHEY and SVGAGI. This CDR3 has 14 amino acids. With V trimmed by 10 bases and J by 5 bases, 12 bases remained unmatched. The CDR3 bases are TGTGCCACCCAACGGGACGGCGGGGGGGAGACCCAGTACTTC. It codes for CATQRDGGGETQYF.

The chain employs TRBV5-1 and TRBJ2-3; 9 bases align to TRBD1. The J segment lost 3 bases and the V segment lost 4 bases, leaving 6 bases of the junction unmatched. The CDR3 length is 15 residues. Germline assignment: CDR1 SGHRS and CDR2 YFSETQ. The CDR3 loop reads CASSLGTGRTDTQYF. The CDR3 nucleotides read TGCGCCAGCAGCCTGGGGACAGGGAGGACAGATACGCAGTATTTT.

This rearrangement joins TRBV29-1 to TRBJ1-2, with D hard to call. CDR1 is SQVTM, CDR2 ANQGSEA, per germline. The CDR3 length is 11 residues. Trimming pared 6 bases from V and 4 bases from J, leaving 9 bases between. CDR3 sequence: CSVPWPYGYTF. DNA for the CDR3: TGCAGCGTCCCTTGGCCCTATGGCTACACCTTC.

The chain carries TRBV21-1 and TRBJ2-7; the table assigns TRBD1, which was not confirmed against the DNA. TRBV21-1 is deemed a pseudogene. CDR3 length: 13 residues. This CDR3 is CASSKGTGYEQYF. CDR3 in DNA: TGTGCCAGCAGCAAAGGGACAGGGTACGAGCAGTACTTC.

V usage is TRBV19 and J usage is TRBJ2-4, with unresolved D. Germline loops: CDR1 LNHDA, CDR2 SQIVND (reference sequence). The CDR3 loop spans 16 amino acids. Deletions cut 6 bases from V and 3 bases from J, with 18 bases between. The CDR3 protein is CASSELGSKGKNIQYF. Written as DNA, the CDR3 is TGTGCCAGTAGCGAGTTGGGCTCCAAGGGCAAAAACATTCAGTACTTC.

This rearrangement joins TRBV11-3 to TRBJ2-5; 8 bases are a match to TRBD1. The V gene end was trimmed by 5 bases and the J gene end by 3 bases; junction bases not matched to a gene: 11. Germline CDR1 reads SGHNT; CDR2 reads YENEEA. CDR3 length equals 16 residues. The CDR3 loop reads CASSPGQGRGEETQYF. CDR3 DNA: TGTGCCAGCAGCCCTGGACAGGGAAGGGGAGAAGAGACCCAGTACTTC.

The chain joins TRBV1 to TRBJ1-4. TRBV1 has pseudogene status. This CDR3 is built from 17 residues. CDR3 loop: CTSSQNSRARSNEKLFF. The CDR3 bases are TGCACCAGCAGCCAAAATTCGAGGGCGCGGTCTAATGAAAAACTGTTTTTT.

The gene calls are TRBV15 and TRBJ2-7, with D possibly TRBD2 on 5 matching bases. Looked up from germline, CDR1 is LNHNV and CDR2 is YYDKDF (reference sequence). The CDR3 length is 15 residues. V was clipped by 3 bases and J by 0 bases, with 12 bases between them. The CDR3 sequence is CATSSDRTHSYEQYF. CDR3 DNA sequence: TGTGCCACCAGCAGCGACCGGACTCACTCCTACGAGCAGTACTTC.

V gene TRBV2 combines with J gene TRBJ1-2; D gene uncertain. Per the germline V gene, CDR1 is SNHLY and CDR2 is FYNNEI. Trimming shortened V by 7 bases and J by 6 bases, and 18 bases separated the two germline ends. This CDR3 has 14 residues. The CDR3 here is CASTRSPESDGYTF. The CDR3 DNA is TGTGCCAGCACTCGGAGCCCCGAGAGTGATGGCTACACCTTC.

The rearrangement links TRBV7-9 to TRBJ1-1, with 10 bases lining up with TRBD1. The CDR3 sequence is 16 residues long. Germline CDR1 is SEHNR and CDR2 is FQNEAQ (reference sequence). V shed 7 bases, J shed 7 bases, and the junction held 15 bases outside the gene matches. In DNA form, the CDR3 reads TGTGCCAGCATTAGGTTAATCGGACAGGGGGTCCGTGAAGCTTTCTTT. Translation gives CASIRLIGQGVREAFF.

V usage is TRBV5-6 and J usage is TRBJ2-1, with TRBD2 matching over 9 bases. Germline V lookup: CDR1 SGHDT, CDR2 YYEEEE. Trimming at V came to 5 bases and at J to 2 bases, leaving 5 bases not matched to a gene. This CDR3 is 15 amino acids long. The CDR3 sequence is CASSYSGRPYNEQFF. CDR3 in DNA: TGTGCCAGCAGTTATAGCGGGAGACCCTACAATGAGCAGTTCTTC.

The chain is built from TRBV2 and TRBJ2-6; TRBD1 might be the D (6 bases). V gave up 10 bases and J gave up 2 bases, with 24 bases separating them. The CDR3 sequence is 18 residues long. Germline CDR1 SNHLY, CDR2 FYNNEI. CDR3: CATSPRVGATTGANVLTF. CDR3 coding DNA: TGTGCCACTTCTCCCCGGGTGGGGGCAACGACTGGGGCCAACGTCCTGACTTTC.